This TCR beta chain originates from a study of cytomegalovirus exposure and HLA in healthy donors. Study-level results: Later analysis showed TCR association rates varying by HLA locus, highest for DRB1 and lowest for HLA-C. Per a later analysis, HLA-associated TCR beta chains showed more clonal expansion than other, equally common TCR beta chains.

CDR1 SGDLS and CDR2 YYNGEE come from the germline V gene. This CDR3 comprises 11 residues. With 4 bases removed from V and 4 bases from J, the gap between germline ends came to 6 bases. The primer mix had 60 Vbeta and 13 Jbeta primers. Repertoires were generated with immunoSEQ multiplex PCR, while TCRdb's copy carries only in-frame clones and drops some. Of 250,000 to 350,000 clones listed, around 90% are singletons. Comments on this clone: Its cognate antigen is unknown.

The material sequenced was PBMCs. The clonotype was recovered from a woman aged 18-29 years in good health and CMV-seronegative. The V and J genes are TRBV9 and TRBJ2-7; D is ambiguous. CDR3 in DNA: TGTGCCAGCAGCCCTTTATACGAGCAGTACTTC. It encodes CASSPLYEQYF.